Below are 30 T cell receptor beta chains sequenced from a single sample in a study of T-cell memory formation after mild COVID-19. TCRdb ran MiXCR on the 5' RACE reads and lists one entry per CDR3 protein. The table records around 300,000 distinct CDR3 sequences, roughly 19% of them present only once. Sequencing was done on a sample of PBMCs or a T cell subset sorted from them (not recorded which). These receptors came from a man between 18 and 29 years old who had mild COVID-19 (a few samples of this study predate the infection). Cell type and time point are not known.

This clonotype was detected only a few times. This chain joins TRBV7-3 and TRBJ2-1; TRBD2 matches at 7 bases. Germline V gene data show CDR1 as SGHTA and CDR2 as FQGTGA. After removal of 9 bases from V and 0 bases from J, the junction contained 11 bases not matched to a gene. The CDR3 loop spans 16 amino acids. As DNA, the CDR3 is TGTGCCAGTTCGAAGTTAAGCGGGGCCTCCTACAATGAGCAGTTCTTC. Protein: CASSKLSGASYNEQFF. The whole variable domain, filled in from reference TRBV7-3 and TRBJ2-1, reads GAGVSQTPSNKVTEKGKYVELRCDPISGHTALYWYRQSLGQGPEFLIYFQGTGAADDSGLPNDRFFAVRPEGSVSTLKIQRTERGDSAVYLCASSKLSGASYNEQFFGPGTRLTVL.

The V gene is TRBV7-2, the J gene TRBJ1-2; D possibly corresponds to TRBD1 (5 bases). The germline CDR1 and CDR2 sequences are SGHTA and FQGNSA. Trimming cost V 3 bases and J 8 bases, with 22 bases left between them. This CDR3 region has 16 residues. This chain's CDR3 is CASSFNRGSAGSGYTF. For the CDR3, the DNA is TGTGCCAGCAGCTTCAATCGGGGGTCGGCTGGTTCCGGCTACACCTTC.

This clonotype has a handful of counts. V and J are TRBV18 and TRBJ2-2; no firm D call. Looked up from germline, CDR1 is KGHSH and CDR2 is LQKENI. Trimming left V 3 bases short and J 4 bases short, with 6 bases between. The length of the CDR3 is 13 residues. CDR3 sequence: CASSPTPTGELFF. CDR3 nucleotides: TGTGCCAGCTCACCGACACCCACCGGGGAGCTGTTTTTT.

The chain combines TRBV18 with TRBJ1-1; tentatively, D is TRBD1 (6 bases). Trimming pared 3 bases from V and 6 bases from J, leaving 17 bases between. CDR1 and CDR2 from the germline V gene are KGHSH and LQKENI. The CDR3 is made up of 15 amino acids. The CDR3 DNA follows: TGTGCCAGCTCACCCAGGGAGACAGGAACCTCTGAAGCTTTCTTT. It is translated as CASSPRETGTSEAFF.

J is TRBJ2-2 and V is TRBV20-1; D assignment may be TRBD1 or TRBD2 (6 bases each). Germline V gene data show CDR1 as DFQATT and CDR2 as SNEGSKA (reference sequence). CDR3 length equals 15 residues. The ends were cut back, 3 bases at V and 7 bases at J, with 18 bases in the middle. The CDR3 region has the DNA TGCAGTGCTAGGGGGAATCCGGGGGCATTCGGGGAGCTGTTTTTT. Translation: CSARGNPGAFGELFF.

This clonotype has only a few counts. This rearrangement joins TRBV5-1 to TRBJ1-3; D gene unclear. The CDR3 is made up of 16 amino acids. Germline V gives CDR1 SGHRS, CDR2 YFSETQ. The V and J ends lost 4 bases and 0 bases respectively, with 14 bases between them. The DNA for the CDR3 is TGCGCCAGCAGCCGAGGAGGGAGAGACTCTGGAAACACCATATATTTT. As protein: CASSRGGRDSGNTIYF.

The J gene is TRBJ1-4, the V gene TRBV5-1; weak D call: TRBD1 (5 bases). The germline V gene has CDR1 SGHRS and CDR2 YFSETQ. The V and J ends lost 2 bases and 16 bases respectively, with 15 bases between them. CDR3 size: 12 residues. The CDR3 region is CASSFRDPTRFF. The CDR3 DNA is TGCGCCAGCAGCTTCCGGGACCCCACACGGTTTTTT. The entire variable domain, with the rest obtained from reference TRBV5-1 and TRBJ1-4, is as follows: KAGVTQTPRYLIKTRGQQVTLSCSPISGHRSVSWYQQTPGQGLQFLFEYFSETQRNKGNFPGRFSGRQFSNSRSEMNVSTLELGDSALYLCASSFRDPTRFFGSGTQLSVL.

This clonotype was found once. The chain joins TRBV7-6 to TRBJ2-7; D is uncertain. The CDR3 contains 14 residues. Germline V gene data show CDR1 as SGHVS and CDR2 as FNYEAQ. Trimming removed 5 bases at V and 0 bases at J, with 11 bases between. The CDR3 bases are TGTGCCAGCAGCGTAGGACGTAGCTCCTACGAGCAGTACTTC. It yields the protein CASSVGRSSYEQYF.

This clonotype was seen a few times. V and J are TRBV6-2 or TRBV6-3 and TRBJ1-1, with D possibly matching TRBD1 (6 bases). Germline V gene data show CDR1 as MNHEY and CDR2 as SVGEGT. Trimming stripped 8 bases from V and 1 base from J, with 14 bases between. CDR3 length: 14 amino acids. CDR3 nucleotide sequence: TGTGCCAGCGGAACTGGGGGGCGGAACACTGAAGCTTTCTTT. Amino acids: CASGTGGRNTEAFF.

This clonotype was found a few times. The V gene is TRBV4-1, the J gene TRBJ1-4; the D is unclear. The CDR3 is 11 amino acids. Germline CDR1 MGHRA, CDR2 YSYEKL. V dropped 3 bases and J dropped 12 bases, with 8 bases sitting between them. CDR3 sequence (DNA): TGCGCCAGCAGCCAGTGGGCGCAACTGTTTTTT. This sequence encodes CASSQWAQLFF.

This clonotype turned up a few times. The V and J genes are TRBV11-3 and TRBJ1-1, with a weak D call TRBD1 (5 bases). The CDR3 runs to 15 residues. V lost 4 bases and J 2 bases, leaving 14 bases between the germline ends. Germline V gene data show CDR1 as SGHNT and CDR2 as YENEEA. DNA for the CDR3: TGTGCCAGCAGCTCCGGGGGACGGACTAACACTGAAGCTTTCTTT. Its protein is CASSSGGRTNTEAFF.

This clonotype was seen a handful of times. The chain recombines TRBV7-9 with TRBJ2-2; perhaps TRBD2 as D (5 bases). Germline V gene sequence: CDR1 SEHNR, CDR2 FQNEAQ (reference sequence). Trimming cost V 8 bases and J 5 bases, with 9 bases left between them. This CDR3 contains 12 residues. CDR3 coding DNA: TGTGCCAGCCTTTCGGGGACCGGGGAGCTGTTTTTT. It codes for CASLSGTGELFF.

The chain recombines TRBV6-1 with TRBJ1-5; 10 bases are shared with TRBD1. Germline V gene lookup returns CDR1 MNHNS and CDR2 SASEGT. V trimming: 6 bases; J trimming: 3 bases; junction bases outside the gene matches: 5. The CDR3 spans 15 residues. CDR3 sequence reads: CASSGQGVTNQPQHF. In DNA, the CDR3 is TGTGCCAGCAGCGGACAGGGGGTTACCAATCAGCCCCAGCATTTT.

CDR3 nucleotide sequence: TGTGCCAGCAGCTTCCAGGGGGCGCGGTACAATGAGCAGTTCTTC. The encoded protein is CASSFQGARYNEQFF. This chain uses TRBV7-8 with TRBJ2-1; TRBD1 matches at 8 bases. The CDR3 runs 15 residues. V lost 3 bases to trimming and J lost 4 bases; unmatched junction nucleotides: 5. Germline lookup yields CDR1 SGHVS and CDR2 FQNEAQ.

This clonotype was observed many times. This chain uses TRBV28 with TRBJ2-1; the match to TRBD2 covers 8 bases. Per germline, CDR1 MDHEN and CDR2 SYDVKM. This CDR3 is 16 amino acids long. The trim removed 6 bases at V and 8 bases at J, leaving 15 bases unmatched. The CDR3 coding sequence is TGTGCCAGCAGACGACCGGGGGGGTTTTTGGTCGATGAGCAGTTCTTC. Translated: CASRRPGGFLVDEQFF.

Many counts were recorded for this clonotype. The chain links TRBV19 to TRBJ1-2; the D gene is possibly TRBD1 (6 bases). The CDR3 has 14 residues. V gave up 6 bases and J gave up 4 bases, with 15 bases separating them. CDR1 is LNHDA and CDR2 is SQIVND in the germline V gene (reference sequence). DNA for the CDR3: TGTGCCAGTAGCCCGGACAGTCGCCCCTATGGCTACACCTTC. This translates into CASSPDSRPYGYTF.

CDR3 protein: CASSLYPPGNEYF. DNA for the CDR3: TGTGCCAGCAGTTTATACCCACCAGGCAATGAGTACTTC. The chain couples TRBV27 to TRBJ2-5, with D unclear. The V and J ends lost 1 base and 12 bases respectively, with 15 bases between them. The CDR3 is 13 residues long. Germline-derived CDR1 and CDR2 are MNHEY and SMNVEV (reference sequence).

This clonotype was recorded a few times. The chain employs TRBV7-9 and TRBJ1-4, with D possibly TRBD1 on 5 matching bases. The CDR3 loop spans 14 amino acids. V shed 7 bases and J shed 8 bases, with 17 bases lying between them. The germline V gene encodes CDR1 SEHNR and CDR2 FQNEAQ (reference sequence). The CDR3 loop is CASTVVGGIEKLFF. DNA of the CDR3: TGTGCCAGCACCGTAGTTGGGGGAATCGAAAAACTGTTTTTT.

This clonotype was detected a few times. The rearrangement uses TRBV5-1 and TRBJ2-1; D perhaps matches TRBD2 (5 bases). The CDR3 is made up of 13 amino acids. Per germline, CDR1 SGHRS and CDR2 YFSETQ. V lost 4 bases and J 4 bases, leaving 9 bases between the germline ends. The CDR3 DNA follows: TGCGCCAGCAGCGGGCGGGCGTACAATGAGCAGTTCTTC. Protein product: CASSGRAYNEQFF.

The chain links TRBV6-2 or TRBV6-3 to TRBJ2-7; 7 positions agree with TRBD1. The germline V gene encodes CDR1 MNHEY and CDR2 SVGEGT. This CDR3 region has 14 residues. The junction had 10 bases not matched to a gene; V was cut back by 5 bases and J by 6 bases. In nucleotides, the CDR3 is TGTGCCAGCAGTCCAATCAACAGGGGCCTCGAGCAGTACGTC. It is translated as CASSPINRGLEQYV.

V and J are TRBV20-1 and TRBJ2-5, with D tentatively TRBD2 (6 bases). CDR3 length: 14 residues. Trimming removed 6 bases from V and 1 base from J, with 15 bases in between. Germline CDR1 DFQATT, CDR2 SNEGSKA (reference sequence). CDR3 coding DNA: TGCAGTGCCAGGCCGCCCGGGAGCCAAGAGACCCAGTACTTC. Protein product: CSARPPGSQETQYF.

This clonotype was counted at least ten times. This chain links TRBV5-4 with TRBJ2-1; 10 nucleotides align to TRBD1. J lost 7 bases, V lost 4 bases, and 2 bases had no gene match. Germline-derived CDR1 and CDR2 are SGHNT and YYREEE (reference sequence). This CDR3 has 13 amino acids. CDR3 protein: CASSEGQGNEQFF. The CDR3, as DNA: TGTGCCAGCAGCGAGGGACAGGGGAATGAGCAGTTCTTC.

The chain is built from TRBV14 and TRBJ1-1; no clear D gene. Deletions cut 0 bases from V and 0 bases from J, with 8 bases between. This CDR3 has 15 amino acids. The germline V gene has CDR1 SGHDN and CDR2 FVKESK. This CDR3 reads CASSQDRYMNTEAFF. The CDR3 nucleotides are TGTGCCAGCAGCCAAGACAGGTATATGAACACTGAAGCTTTCTTT. Full variable domain (outside the CDR3, taken from reference TRBV14 and TRBJ1-1): EAGVTQFPSHSVIEKGQTVTLRCDPISGHDNLYWYRRVMGKEIKFLLHFVKESKQDESGMPNNRFLAERTGGTYSTLKVQPAELEDSGVYFCASSQDRYMNTEAFFGQGTRLTVV.

The rearrangement uses TRBV20-1 and TRBJ2-5, with 10 bases identical to TRBD1. The germline V gene encodes CDR1 DFQATT and CDR2 SNEGSKA (reference sequence). CDR3 length: 13 residues. V dropped 6 bases and J dropped 4; count of bases not matched to a gene: 5. CDR3 in DNA: TGCAGTGCAACGACAGGGGGCAGAGAGACCCAGTACTTC. This codes for CSATTGGRETQYF.

Only a few counts were recorded for this clonotype. This rearrangement joins TRBV5-1 to TRBJ1-1, with 7 bases identical to TRBD1. This CDR3 region has 15 residues. Germline loops: CDR1 SGHRS, CDR2 YFSETQ. With V trimmed by 0 bases and J by 7 bases, 9 bases remained unmatched. CDR3: CASSLAEIGGIEAFF. CDR3 sequence (DNA): TGCGCCAGCAGCTTGGCCGAGATAGGGGGCATTGAAGCTTTCTTT.

The rearrangement links TRBV4-1 to TRBJ2-3, with 9 bases matching TRBD1. The germline CDR1 and CDR2 sequences are MGHRA and YSYEKL. The CDR3 sequence is 15 residues long. The V gene end was trimmed by 2 bases and the J gene end by 4 bases; junction bases not matched to a gene: 4. CDR3 nucleotides: TGCGCCAGCAGCCAACCGGGACAGGGTCCAGATACGCAGTATTTT. This codes for CASSQPGQGPDTQYF.

The chain carries TRBV20-1 and TRBJ2-3, with TRBD2 matching 7 bases. V trimming: 7 bases; J trimming: 4 bases; junction bases outside the gene matches: 14. Germline CDR1 is DFQATT and CDR2 is SNEGSKA (reference sequence). The CDR3 totals 15 residues. CDR3 nucleotide sequence: TGCAGTGGCCTACCTGGGGGGGGTTGGGCAGATACGCAGTATTTT. It yields the protein CSGLPGGGWADTQYF.

This clonotype was observed many times. The rearrangement uses TRBV7-2 and TRBJ2-1, with TRBD2 matching over 7 bases. In germline, CDR1 is SGHTA, CDR2 FQGNSA. With 2 bases clipped from V and 6 bases from J, the junction kept 7 bases outside the gene matches. The CDR3 extends over 15 amino acids. CDR3 residues: CASSLRASGLNEQFF. The CDR3 nucleotides are TGTGCCAGCAGCTTAAGGGCTAGCGGCCTCAATGAGCAGTTCTTC.

The chain combines TRBV20-1 with TRBJ2-3, with 7 bases fitting TRBD1. Germline trimming cut 0 bases from V and 6 bases from J; bases unmatched to any gene: 0. The germline CDR1 and CDR2 sequences are DFQATT and SNEGSKA (reference sequence). This CDR3 has 12 amino acids. The CDR3 DNA reads as TGCAGTGCTAGAGAGGACAGGGATACGCAGTATTTT. Translating it yields CSAREDRDTQYF.

This rearrangement joins TRBV7-3 to TRBJ2-6, with D possibly TRBD1 on 6 matching bases. CDR3 length: 17 residues. Germline CDR1 and CDR2: SGHTA and FQGTGA. The V gene lost 5 bases and the J gene lost 0 bases, with 14 bases spanning the gap. The CDR3 region has the DNA TGTGCCAGCAGCCCCGGGACACCGAACTCTGGGGCCAACGTCCTGACTTTC. Translation: CASSPGTPNSGANVLTF.